One sample yielded the 10 T cell receptor beta chains listed below, sequenced in a study of beta chain features in type 1 diabetes. The entirety of the isolated RNA underwent reverse transcription, so expressed TCRB transcripts were sequenced. Here immunoSEQ multiplex PCR was the method, and the copy in TCRdb shows in-frame clones only, minus some. The sample lists 810,000 or so clones, roughly 15% occurring once. The sample consisted of naive CD4+ T cells from blood. Receptors originate from a woman aged 18-29 years in good health.

A few counts support this clone. The chain uses TRBV25-1 and TRBJ2-1, with D possibly TRBD1 on 6 matching bases. CDR1 and CDR2 (germline): MGHDK, SYGVNS. The CDR3 covers 15 residues. Between the trimmed V and J ends, which lost 2 bases and 7 bases, there was a span of 15 bases. In DNA form, the CDR3 reads TGTGCCAGCAGTGAACTTAGCACAGGGCAAAATGAGCAGTTCTTC. It specifies CASSELSTGQNEQFF.

The chain carries TRBV5-6 and TRBJ2-2, with D perhaps matching TRBD1 (5 bases). V was clipped by 0 bases and J by 3 bases, with 9 bases between them. The V gene's germline CDR1 is SGHDT and CDR2 YYEEEE. The CDR3 length is 15 residues. CDR3 coding DNA: TGTGCCAGCAGCTTGGTAACCAGGGACACCGGGGAGCTGTTTTTT. Encoded protein: CASSLVTRDTGELFF.

This sequence joins TRBV2 and TRBJ2-5; perhaps TRBD2 as D (6 bases). This CDR3 is 15 amino acids long. The V end was cut by 1 base, the J end by 5 bases, with 14 bases between. CDR1 is SNHLY, CDR2 FYNNEI, per germline. The CDR3 bases are TGTGCCAGCAGTGAAGGGATTGGGGAGGCGGAGACCCAGTACTTC. Protein sequence: CASSEGIGEAETQYF. Drawing the rest from reference TRBV2 and TRBJ2-5, the complete variable domain is EPEVTQTPSHQVTQMGQEVILRCVPISNHLYFYWYRQILGQKVEFLVSFYNNEISEKSEIFDDQFSVERPDGSNFTLKIRSTKLEDSAMYFCASSEGIGEAETQYFGPGTRLLVL.

In its sample, this clone was seen a few times. CDR3 nucleotides: TGTGCCAGTACTCGGACAGTCGCCACAACAACTAATGAAAAACTGTTTTTT. Amino acid sequence: CASTRTVATTTNEKLFF. The J gene is TRBJ1-4, the V gene TRBV19; weak D call: TRBD1 (6 bases). CDR1 and CDR2 from the germline V gene are LNHDA and SQIVND (reference sequence). Deletions cut 7 bases from V and 0 bases from J, with 18 bases between. The CDR3 totals 17 residues.

The V and J genes are TRBV18 and TRBJ1-1, with 8 positions matching TRBD1. The CDR3 runs to 14 residues. The germline V gene has CDR1 KGHSH and CDR2 LQKENI. With 3 bases clipped from V and 4 bases from J, the junction kept 4 bases outside the gene matches. Here the CDR3 reads CASSPDRGATEAFF. The CDR3 bases are TGTGCCAGCTCACCCGACAGGGGCGCCACTGAAGCTTTCTTT. The variable domain in full, with the rest retrieved from reference TRBV18 and TRBJ1-1, is NAGVMQNPRHLVRRRGQEARLRCSPMKGHSHVYWYRQLPEEGLKFMVYLQKENIIDESGMPKERFSAEFPKEGPSILRIQQVVRGDSAAYFCASSPDRGATEAFFGQGTRLTVV.

The chain links TRBV5-6 to TRBJ2-7; no clear D gene. Between the trimmed V and J ends, which lost 4 bases and 3 bases, there was a span of 17 bases. The length of the CDR3 is 15 residues. The germline V gene has CDR1 SGHDT and CDR2 YYEEEE. CDR3 sequence reads: CASSPEGLGRYEQYF. The CDR3 DNA follows: TGTGCCAGCAGCCCCGAAGGTCTAGGGCGCTACGAGCAGTACTTC.

This clone was detected only a few times. The sample carries other DNA sequences with the same CDR3. V and J are TRBV10-3 and TRBJ2-7, with TRBD2 as a possible D gene (6 bases). CDR3 length: 13 residues. CDR1 and CDR2 (germline): ENHRY, SYGVKD. Trimming removed 8 bases from V and 4 bases from J, with 15 bases in between. The CDR3 spells CAIAAGTPYEQYF. The CDR3, as DNA: TGTGCCATCGCAGCCGGGACTCCTTACGAGCAGTACTTC.

This chain uses TRBV6-1 with TRBJ2-3; 8 bases line up with TRBD2. V lost 3 bases, J lost 2 bases, and 7 bases stayed unmatched. The CDR3 totals 16 residues. CDR1 and CDR2 from the germline V gene are MNHNS and SASEGT. The chain's CDR3 is CASSDPPSGFTDTQYF. Here the CDR3 DNA reads TGTGCCAGCAGTGATCCCCCTAGCGGGTTCACAGATACGCAGTATTTT.

The chain employs TRBV7-4 and TRBJ2-7; TRBD1 matches 10 bases. Germline loops: CDR1 SGHVT, CDR2 SQSDAQ. Trimming cost V 7 bases and J 5 bases; bases outside gene matches: 23. The CDR3 has 19 amino acids. The CDR3 loop is CASNNLDRGSPRRWDEQYF. The CDR3 DNA follows: TGTGCCAGCAATAACTTGGACAGGGGGTCTCCTAGGAGGTGGGACGAGCAGTACTTC.

J is TRBJ2-1 and V is TRBV15; D call uncertain. The CDR3 consists of 14 residues. V lost 3 bases and J lost 5, with 11 bases in between. The germline gives CDR1 LNHNV, CDR2 YYDKDF (reference sequence). CDR3 sequence: CATSSSPGDNEQFF. CDR3 nucleotide sequence: TGTGCCACCAGCAGTAGCCCAGGCGACAATGAGCAGTTCTTC.